This T cell receptor beta chain was documented in a study of CD8+ T cells in alopecia areata. V was cut by 10 bases and J by 4 bases, with 14 bases left in between. Germline V gives CDR1 WSHSY, CDR2 SAAADI. CDR3 length: 12 residues. The authors extracted RNA and reverse transcribed it into cDNA as the sequencing template. Generated by immunoSEQ multiplex PCR, the TCRdb table keeps only in-frame clones and is missing some. The sample lists about 190,000 clones, about 60% seen once, with over 10% in the top ten. The sample's treatment: oral pan-JAK inhibitor, 5-10 mg twice daily. The sequencing used CD8+ T cells sorted from blood, collected at week 24, from a patient treated with tofacitinib. This TCR came from a human donor with alopecia areata. The V and J genes are TRBV10-2 and TRBJ2-7, with a tentative D call TRBD2 (6 bases). The CDR3 spells CATLGGTYEQYF. For the CDR3, the DNA is TGCGCCACCCTCGGGGGAACGTACGAGCAGTACTTC.